This paragraph covers one T cell receptor (beta chain) sequence. Its target is unknown. Trimming took 3 bases from V and 5 from J; bases not matched to a gene: 8. This CDR3 contains 16 residues. Germline V gene data show CDR1 as SGDLS and CDR2 as YYNGEE. This entry comes from a study of shared clonotypes between healthy human individuals. All donors qualified as healthy HIV-negative adults and had experienced no recent acute infections or vaccinations. The authors ran the assay at deep level. Replicate PCRs run on sorted subsets employed 200 to 250 ng DNA, approximately 30,000 T cell genomes. The repertoire was sequenced with immunoSEQ multiplex PCR; TCRdb's copy has only in-frame clones and lacks some. This sample yields over 2 million clones, of which just under 95% are seen a single time; 0.3% to 0.45% belongs to the top ten. Overall study findings and caveats: Memory subsets had estimated richness that was generally smaller than that of naive subsets.

The chain has TRBV9 and TRBJ2-2; 9 bases match TRBD2. This clonotype was obtained from a man younger than 35 in good health. Some clones in this sample may be carry-over from other donors' samples. The sequencing input was naive CD4+ T cells from PBMCs. Subset: CD45RA+ positively selected. The CDR3 sequence is CASSALAGAGTGELFF. The DNA of the CDR3 is TGTGCCAGCAGCGCGTTAGCGGGAGCGGGGACCGGGGAGCTGTTTTTT.